The 23 T cell receptor beta chains in this list originate from one sample, sequenced in a study of blood T cell repertoires in COVID-19. Assay used: immunoSEQ multiplex PCR; TCRdb lists only in-frame clones, some missing. The table lists 170,000 or so clones, roughly 86% of them singletons, with 2.7% in the top ten. The sequencing input was peripheral blood. The origin of the receptors is a man between 40 and 49 years old with active or convalescent COVID-19.

The V call is TRBV28, the J call TRBJ2-7; tentative D call: TRBD2 (6 bases). This CDR3 has 16 residues. Germline assignment: CDR1 MDHEN and CDR2 SYDVKM. V was pared by 1 base and J by 5 bases, with 18 bases between. The CDR3 sequence: CASSLLSGGVLNEQYF. The CDR3 DNA is TGTGCCAGCAGTTTATTGTCCGGAGGGGTGTTGAACGAGCAGTACTTC.

Here the CDR3 reads CASSLEGTGLNTEAFF. The CDR3 coding sequence is TGCGCCAGCAGCTTAGAGGGGACAGGGCTGAACACTGAAGCTTTCTTT. The rearrangement joins TRBV5-1 to TRBJ1-1; 9 bases match TRBD1. The CDR3 runs 16 residues. CDR1 SGHRS and CDR2 YFSETQ come from the germline V gene. J lost 0 bases, V lost 2 bases, and 5 bases had no gene match.

The rearrangement joins TRBV4-1 to TRBJ1-5; no firm D call. Germline V lookup: CDR1 MGHRA, CDR2 YSYEKL. This CDR3 comprises 15 residues. Trimming left V 1 base short and J 4 bases short, with 11 bases between. This CDR3 reads CASSQVSVINQPQHF. The DNA of the CDR3 is TGCGCCAGCAGCCAAGTGTCGGTGATAAATCAGCCCCAGCATTTT.

The chain joins TRBV3-1 (or the pseudogene TRBV3-2) to TRBJ2-5; 7 bases fit TRBD2. This CDR3 has 14 amino acids. The V and J ends lost 0 bases and 5 bases, in that order; junction bases with no gene match: 3. CDR1 and CDR2 (germline): LGHDT, YNNKEL (reference sequence). In nucleotides, the CDR3 is TGTGCCAGCAGCCAAGATATACTAGCGGAGACCCAGTACTTC. Protein product: CASSQDILAETQYF.

CDR3 DNA: TGTGCCAGCAGTGAGCCTCGGGATAATAATTCACCCCTCCACTTT. Its protein is CASSEPRDNNSPLHF. The chain has TRBV6-6 and TRBJ1-6; no definite D call. V lost 5 bases, J lost 5 bases, and 13 bases lay in between. Germline V gene lookup returns CDR1 MNHNY and CDR2 SVGAGI (reference sequence). The CDR3 contains 15 residues.

The chain links TRBV7-9 to TRBJ1-5; D is perhaps TRBD1 (6 bases). The CDR3 loop spans 15 amino acids. Germline V gene data show CDR1 as SEHNR and CDR2 as FQNEAQ (reference sequence). The V end lost 5 bases, the J end lost 0 bases, and 11 bases lay between the germline ends. In DNA, the CDR3 is TGTGCCAGCAGCCTGGGGACATATAGCAATCAGCCCCAGCATTTT. Its translation: CASSLGTYSNQPQHF.

The chain couples TRBV6-6 to TRBJ2-3; the match to TRBD1 covers 8 bases. Germline loops: CDR1 MNHNY, CDR2 SVGAGI (reference sequence). The CDR3 length is 13 residues. The trim removed 2 bases at V and 7 bases at J, leaving 2 bases unmatched. The CDR3 protein is CASSYQGANTQYF. CDR3 DNA sequence: TGTGCCAGCAGTTACCAGGGGGCGAATACGCAGTATTTT.

CDR3 bases: TGTGCCATCGAACAGGGTAACTCCGCCACAGATACGCAGTATTTT. Its translation: CAIEQGNSATDTQYF. The chain combines TRBV10-3 with TRBJ2-3, with D perhaps TRBD1 (6 bases). Germline V lookup: CDR1 ENHRY, CDR2 SYGVKD. This CDR3 is 15 amino acids long. V was pared by 8 bases and J by 2 bases, with 17 bases between.

CDR3: CATSDLAGSSYNEQFF. The CDR3 DNA is TGTGCCACCAGTGACCTAGCGGGGAGCTCCTACAATGAGCAGTTCTTC. The chain uses TRBV24-1 and TRBJ2-1, with 9 positions matching TRBD2. This CDR3 spans 16 amino acids. The V segment lost 4 bases and the J segment 0 bases; nucleotides outside the gene matches: 3. Germline CDR1 reads KGHDR; CDR2 reads SFDVKD.

This chain uses TRBV30 with TRBJ1-4; possible D gene TRBD1, 6 bases. This CDR3 spans 15 amino acids. Trimming took off 0 bases at V and 7 bases at J, with 15 bases between the two ends. Germline assignment: CDR1 GTSNPN and CDR2 SVGIG (reference sequence). CDR3 bases: TGTGCCTGGAGTGTAAGGGGCAGGGGCGGTGAAAAACTGTTTTTT. Its protein product is CAWSVRGRGGEKLFF.

The V and J genes are TRBV5-1 and TRBJ2-3; TRBD2 aligns across 7 bases. There are 15 residues in the CDR3. The J segment lost 2 bases and the V segment lost 4 bases, leaving 7 bases of the junction unmatched. CDR1 SGHRS and CDR2 YFSETQ come from the germline V gene. The CDR3 sequence: CASSVQAGTTDTQYF. As DNA, the CDR3 is TGCGCCAGCAGCGTACAAGCGGGGACCACAGATACGCAGTATTTT. Full variable domain (rest looked up from reference TRBV5-1 and TRBJ2-3): KAGVTQTPRYLIKTRGQQVTLSCSPISGHRSVSWYQQTPGQGLQFLFEYFSETQRNKGNFPGRFSGRQFSNSRSEMNVSTLELGDSALYLCASSVQAGTTDTQYFGPGTRLTVL.

The rearrangement joins TRBV11-3 to TRBJ1-6, with a weak D call TRBD1 (6 bases). The germline V gene has CDR1 SGHNT and CDR2 YENEEA. The length of the CDR3 is 14 residues. Trimming took off 0 bases at V and 7 bases at J, with 7 bases between the two ends. CDR3 sequence (DNA): TGTGCCAGCAGCTTAGACAGGGGCAATTCACCCCTCCACTTT. Translating gives CASSLDRGNSPLHF.

This clone has just one count. The chain combines TRBV5-1 with TRBJ1-2, with D unclear. The germline gives CDR1 SGHRS, CDR2 YFSETQ. V dropped 0 bases and J dropped 1 base, with 10 bases sitting between them. This CDR3 region has 15 residues. CDR3 DNA: TGCGCCAGCAGCTTGGGGTCGAGTTTTAACTATGGCTACACCTTC. Translating gives CASSLGSSFNYGYTF.

This chain joins TRBV3-1 (or the pseudogene TRBV3-2) and TRBJ1-3; perhaps TRBD1 as D (5 bases). The CDR3 consists of 15 residues. Germline CDR1 LGHDT, CDR2 YNNKEL (reference sequence). V was pared by 6 bases and J by 4 bases, with 16 bases between. Here the CDR3 DNA reads TGTGCCAGCAGTCCAACCGGGACTGCCGGAAACACCATATATTTT. Amino acids: CASSPTGTAGNTIYF.

The chain uses TRBV7-9 and TRBJ1-2; D not resolved. CDR3 length equals 12 residues. CDR1 is SEHNR and CDR2 is FQNEAQ in the germline V gene (reference sequence). With 5 bases removed from V and 2 bases from J, the gap between germline ends came to 6 bases. This CDR3 is CASSPENYGYTF. CDR3 coding DNA: TGTGCCAGCAGCCCCGAGAACTATGGCTACACCTTC.

This clone was picked up a small number of times. The chain carries TRBV3-1 (or the pseudogene TRBV3-2) and TRBJ1-5; 8 positions match TRBD1. CDR1 and CDR2 (germline): LGHDT, YNNKEL (reference sequence). The CDR3 extends over 14 amino acids. V gave up 3 bases and J gave up 5 bases; unmatched junction bases: 3. In nucleotides, the CDR3 is TGTGCCAGCAGCCAGATGACAGGGGATCAGCCCCAGCATTTT. It is translated as CASSQMTGDQPQHF.

In the case of this clone: This sample includes further DNA sequences coding for the same CDR3. In DNA, the CDR3 is TGCGCCAGCAGTTTCACAGGGGGAGAGACCCAGTACTTC. Translated: CASSFTGGETQYF. The chain uses TRBV5-1 and TRBJ2-5; TRBD1 matches at 8 bases. The CDR3 has 13 amino acids. Per germline, CDR1 SGHRS and CDR2 YFSETQ. J was trimmed by 4 bases and V by 5 bases; bases with no gene match: 4.

The chain has TRBV28 and TRBJ1-6, with 8 bases matching TRBD1. J gave up 4 bases and V 6 bases, and 8 bases lay outside the gene matches. This CDR3 is built from 16 residues. Germline V CDR1 and CDR2: MDHEN, SYDVKM. The CDR3 is CASSRDRGHYNSPLHF. CDR3 in DNA: TGTGCCAGCAGCCGAGACAGGGGACATTATAATTCACCCCTCCACTTT.

This chain joins TRBV19 and TRBJ1-5; possibly TRBD1 for D (5 bases). In germline, CDR1 is LNHDA, CDR2 SQIVND (reference sequence). The CDR3 is 16 amino acids. The germline V and J ends were trimmed by 4 bases and 2 bases, with 15 bases remaining between them. CDR3 DNA sequence: TGTGCCAGTAGTAACCAGAAAGGGGCTCGCAATCAGCCCCAGCATTTT. Translation: CASSNQKGARNQPQHF.

This clone was seen only once. This chain links TRBV18 with TRBJ1-4; unclear D gene. CDR1 is KGHSH, CDR2 LQKENI, per germline. Trimming cost V 4 bases and J 8 bases, with 11 bases left between them. The CDR3 totals 13 residues. The CDR3 coding sequence is TGTGCCAGCTCACTCCAAAGGGAGGAAAAACTGTTTTTT. Protein sequence: CASSLQREEKLFF. The full variable domain, rest sourced from reference TRBV18 and TRBJ1-4, is NAGVMQNPRHLVRRRGQEARLRCSPMKGHSHVYWYRQLPEEGLKFMVYLQKENIIDESGMPKERFSAEFPKEGPSILRIQQVVRGDSAAYFCASSLQREEKLFFGSGTQLSVL.

The chain uses TRBV5-1 and TRBJ2-5; D possibly corresponds to TRBD2 (5 bases). CDR3 size: 14 residues. V was trimmed by 4 bases and J by 3 bases, leaving 13 bases between them. Germline assignment: CDR1 SGHRS and CDR2 YFSETQ. Written as DNA, the CDR3 is TGCGCCAGCAGCCTCCAGACCGGGGAAGAGACCCAGTACTTC. It yields the protein CASSLQTGEETQYF.

The chain combines TRBV19 with TRBJ2-3; possible D gene TRBD1, 5 bases. Trimming shortened V by 5 bases and J by 2 bases, and 11 bases separated the two germline ends. CDR1 is LNHDA and CDR2 is SQIVND in the germline V gene (reference sequence). The CDR3 spans 14 residues. In DNA, the CDR3 is TGTGCCAGTAGTCCCAGGGTTTCCACAGATACGCAGTATTTT. It encodes CASSPRVSTDTQYF.

V usage is TRBV5-1 and J usage is TRBJ1-2; 10 bases fit TRBD1. This CDR3 comprises 17 residues. Losses at the gene ends were 0 bases for V and 0 bases for J; bases not matched to a gene: 5. Germline CDR1 reads SGHRS; CDR2 reads YFSETQ. Here the CDR3 reads CASSLEGTGAANYGYTF. The CDR3 bases are TGCGCCAGCAGCTTGGAGGGGACAGGGGCCGCTAACTATGGCTACACCTTC.